This T cell receptor beta chain emerged from a study of OX40 agonist ivuxolimab in advanced cancers. Background on the study: Those enrolled were approximately 87% male, with a mean age of 60 years and ages from roughly 20 to 85.

Blood was sampled at baseline, cycle 4 day 1, and cycle 7 day 1. A word on this clone: Its antigen is not known.

TCRdb's copy holds only in-frame clones and misses some; the assay was immunoSEQ multiplex PCR. In the table there are approximately 6,000 clones, around 90% of which are singletons. Study results and caveats: Nonresponders, in some cases, also had low normalized T-cell clonal expansion.

Trimming left V 4 bases short and J 6 bases short, with 18 bases between. The CDR3 runs to 15 residues. CDR1 and CDR2 (germline): MDHEN, SYDVKM. The V and J genes are TRBV28 and TRBJ1-1, with D hard to call. This sequence originates from an adult with an advanced solid tumor such as melanoma, head and neck, liver or kidney cancer. The sample was CD4+ or CD8+ T cells sorted from blood, taken in a trial of the OX40 agonist ivuxolimab. The chain's CDR3 is CASSYGRPKSAEAFF. The DNA of the CDR3 is TGTGCCAGCAGTTACGGCCGGCCGAAGAGCGCTGAAGCTTTCTTT.